Detailed here is one T cell receptor beta chain. Its cognate antigen is unknown. The CDR3 extends over 15 amino acids. Germline CDR1 is SQVTM and CDR2 is ANQGSEA. V was trimmed by 4 bases and J by 3 bases, leaving 18 bases between them. Over chemoradiotherapy, repertoires were sampled more than once. The data are from a study of chemoradiotherapy in HPV16-positive cancers. Findings of the study overall: HPV-responsive T-cell expansion during chemoradiotherapy was linked to improved recurrence-free survival in HPV16-positive patients. Functional assays defining HPV-specific T cells used only two HPV16-positive patients. Candidate HPV-specific clones and E7-related TCR motifs grew in tumor during treatment.

Sequenced by immunoSEQ multiplex PCR; TCRdb stores in-frame clones only, minus some. The top ten hold roughly 6.7% of the sample, which has 6,000 or so clones, approximately 79% seen once. This TCR was sampled from a human donor with HPV-associated anogenital cancer. Here the sequenced sample was tumor tissue, taken from a patient who underwent chemoradiotherapy. The chain links TRBV29-1 to TRBJ1-1; tentative D call: TRBD1 (5 bases). Written as DNA, the CDR3 is TGCAGCGTTGCTTCATCTAACAGGTTTGACACTGAAGCTTTCTTT. It specifies CSVASSNRFDTEAFF.